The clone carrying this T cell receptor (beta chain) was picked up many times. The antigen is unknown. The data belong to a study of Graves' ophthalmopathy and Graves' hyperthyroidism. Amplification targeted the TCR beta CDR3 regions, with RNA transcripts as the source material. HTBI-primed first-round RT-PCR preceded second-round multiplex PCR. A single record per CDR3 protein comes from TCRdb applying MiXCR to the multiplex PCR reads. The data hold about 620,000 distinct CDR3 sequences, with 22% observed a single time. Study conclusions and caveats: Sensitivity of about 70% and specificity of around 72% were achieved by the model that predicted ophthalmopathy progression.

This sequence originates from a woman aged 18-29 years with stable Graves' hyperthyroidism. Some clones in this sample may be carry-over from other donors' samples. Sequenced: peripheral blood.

CDR3 bases: TGTGCCAGCAGCCCCAACAGTTTCGAAGAGACCCAGTACTTC. Its protein is CASSPNSFEETQYF. The chain couples TRBV12-3 or TRBV12-4 to TRBJ2-5; no definite D call. The V end lost 6 bases, the J end lost 3 bases, and 14 bases lay between the germline ends. The CDR3 length is 14 residues.